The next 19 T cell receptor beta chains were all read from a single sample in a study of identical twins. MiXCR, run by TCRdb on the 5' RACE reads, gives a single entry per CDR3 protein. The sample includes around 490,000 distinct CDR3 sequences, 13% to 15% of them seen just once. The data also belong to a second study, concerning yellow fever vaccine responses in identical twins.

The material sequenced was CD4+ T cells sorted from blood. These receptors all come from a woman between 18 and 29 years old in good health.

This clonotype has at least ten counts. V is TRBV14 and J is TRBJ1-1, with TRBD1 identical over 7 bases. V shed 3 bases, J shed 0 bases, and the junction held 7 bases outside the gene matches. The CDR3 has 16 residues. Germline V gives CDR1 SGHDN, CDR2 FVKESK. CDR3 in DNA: TGTGCCAGCAGCCAGCGGGCAGGGGGAATGAACACTGAAGCTTTCTTT. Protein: CASSQRAGGMNTEAFF.

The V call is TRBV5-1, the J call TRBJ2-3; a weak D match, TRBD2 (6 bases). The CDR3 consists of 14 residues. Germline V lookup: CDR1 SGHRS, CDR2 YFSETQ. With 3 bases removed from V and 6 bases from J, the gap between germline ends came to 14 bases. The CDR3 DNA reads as TGCGCCAGCAGCTGGGGGACTCTCGGGGATACGCAGTATTTT. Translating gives CASSWGTLGDTQYF.

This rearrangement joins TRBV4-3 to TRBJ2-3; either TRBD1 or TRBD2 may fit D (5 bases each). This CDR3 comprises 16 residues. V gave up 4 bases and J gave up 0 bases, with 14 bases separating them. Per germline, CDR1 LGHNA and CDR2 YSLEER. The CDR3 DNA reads TGCGCCAGCAGCCGCCGGGACGCCTATAGCACAGATACGCAGTATTTT. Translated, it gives CASSRRDAYSTDTQYF.

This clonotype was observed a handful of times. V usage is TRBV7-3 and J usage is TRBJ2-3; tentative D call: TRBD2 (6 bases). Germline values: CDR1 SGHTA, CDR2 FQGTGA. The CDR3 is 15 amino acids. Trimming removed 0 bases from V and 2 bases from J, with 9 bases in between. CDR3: CASSLTSGYTDTQYF. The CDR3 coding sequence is TGTGCCAGCAGCTTAACTAGCGGCTACACAGATACGCAGTATTTT.

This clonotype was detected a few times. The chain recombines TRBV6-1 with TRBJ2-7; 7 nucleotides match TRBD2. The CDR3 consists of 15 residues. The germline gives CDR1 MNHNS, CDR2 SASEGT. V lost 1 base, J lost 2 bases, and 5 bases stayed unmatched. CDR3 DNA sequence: TGTGCCAGCAGTGAAGAGGGAGCGGGGACCTACGAGCAGTACTTC. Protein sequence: CASSEEGAGTYEQYF.

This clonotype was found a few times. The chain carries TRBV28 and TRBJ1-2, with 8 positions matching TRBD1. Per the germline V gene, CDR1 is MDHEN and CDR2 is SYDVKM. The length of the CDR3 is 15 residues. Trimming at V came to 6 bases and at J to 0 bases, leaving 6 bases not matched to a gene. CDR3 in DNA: TGTGCCAGCAGCCCCCAGGGGGCGGCTAACTATGGCTACACCTTC. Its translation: CASSPQGAANYGYTF.

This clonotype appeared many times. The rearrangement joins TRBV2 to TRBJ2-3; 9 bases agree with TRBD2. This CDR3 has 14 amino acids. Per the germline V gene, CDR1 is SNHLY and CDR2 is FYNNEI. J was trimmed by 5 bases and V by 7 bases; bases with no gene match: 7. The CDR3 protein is CASKLAGVEDTQYF. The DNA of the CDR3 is TGTGCCAGCAAATTAGCGGGGGTCGAAGATACGCAGTATTTT.

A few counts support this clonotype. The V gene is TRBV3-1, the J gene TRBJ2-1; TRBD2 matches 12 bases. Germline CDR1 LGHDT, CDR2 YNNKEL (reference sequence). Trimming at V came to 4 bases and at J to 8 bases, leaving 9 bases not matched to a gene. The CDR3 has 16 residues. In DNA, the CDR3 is TGTGCCAGCAGCCGTCGTCGGCCTAGCGGGGGGGATGAGCAGTTCTTC. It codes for CASSRRRPSGGDEQFF.

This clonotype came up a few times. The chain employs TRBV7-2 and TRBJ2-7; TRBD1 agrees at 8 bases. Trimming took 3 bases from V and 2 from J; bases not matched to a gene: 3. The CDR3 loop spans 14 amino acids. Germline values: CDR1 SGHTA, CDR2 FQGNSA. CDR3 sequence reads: CASSFMTGAYEQYF. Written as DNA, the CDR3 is TGTGCCAGCAGCTTTATGACAGGGGCCTACGAGCAGTACTTC. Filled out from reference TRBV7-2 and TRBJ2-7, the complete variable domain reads GAGVSQSPSNKVTEKGKDVELRCDPISGHTALYWYRQSLGQGLEFLIYFQGNSAPDKSGLPSDRFSAERTGGSVSTLTIQRTQQEDSAVYLCASSFMTGAYEQYFGPGTRLTVT.

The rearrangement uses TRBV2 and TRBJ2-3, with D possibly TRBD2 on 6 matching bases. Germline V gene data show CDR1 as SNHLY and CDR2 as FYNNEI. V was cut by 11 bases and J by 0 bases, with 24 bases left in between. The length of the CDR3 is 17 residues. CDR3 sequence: CAFCLRLSGSSTDTQYF. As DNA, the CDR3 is TGTGCCTTCTGCTTAAGGCTCTCCGGGAGTAGCACAGATACGCAGTATTTT. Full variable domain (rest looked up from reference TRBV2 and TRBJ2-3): EPEVTQTPSHQVTQMGQEVILRCVPISNHLYFYWYRQILGQKVEFLVSFYNNEISEKSEIFDDQFSVERPDGSNFTLKIRSTKLEDSAMYFCAFCLRLSGSSTDTQYFGPGTRLTVL.

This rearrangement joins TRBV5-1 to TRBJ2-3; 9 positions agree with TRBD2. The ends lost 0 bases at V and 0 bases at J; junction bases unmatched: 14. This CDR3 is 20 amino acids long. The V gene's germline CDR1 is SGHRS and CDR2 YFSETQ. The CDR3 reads CASSLGRPGLAQPSTDTQYF. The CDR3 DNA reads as TGCGCCAGCAGCTTGGGCCGACCGGGACTAGCCCAACCTAGCACAGATACGCAGTATTTT.

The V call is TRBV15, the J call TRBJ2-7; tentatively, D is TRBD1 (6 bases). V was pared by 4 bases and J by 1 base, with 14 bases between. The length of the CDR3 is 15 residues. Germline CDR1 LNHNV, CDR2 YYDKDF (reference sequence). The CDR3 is CATSTRGRDSYEQYF. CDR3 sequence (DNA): TGTGCCACCAGCACCAGGGGCAGGGATTCCTACGAGCAGTACTTC.

CDR3: CASSQDLYEQYF. The CDR3 DNA sequence: TGTGCCAGCAGCCAAGATTTGTACGAGCAGTACTTC. The chain couples TRBV3-1 to TRBJ2-7; D gene uncertain. The CDR3 has 12 residues. Trimming took 0 bases from V and 4 from J, leaving 4 bases between them. Germline V gene data show CDR1 as LGHDT and CDR2 as YNNKEL (reference sequence).

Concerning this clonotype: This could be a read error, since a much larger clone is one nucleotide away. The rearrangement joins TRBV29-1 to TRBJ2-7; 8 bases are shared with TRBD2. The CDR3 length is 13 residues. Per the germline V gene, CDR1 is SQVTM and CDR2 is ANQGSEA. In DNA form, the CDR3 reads TGCATCGTTGAAGCCGGGACTAGCTACGAGCAGTACTTC. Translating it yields CIVEAGTSYEQYF.

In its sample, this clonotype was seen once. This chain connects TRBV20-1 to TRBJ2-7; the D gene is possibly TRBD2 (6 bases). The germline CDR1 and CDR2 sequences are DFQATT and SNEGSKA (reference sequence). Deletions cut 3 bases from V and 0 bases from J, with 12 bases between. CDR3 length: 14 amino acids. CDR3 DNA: TGCAGTGCTAGCGCGGGACGGGCCTCCTACGAGCAGTACTTC. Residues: CSASAGRASYEQYF.

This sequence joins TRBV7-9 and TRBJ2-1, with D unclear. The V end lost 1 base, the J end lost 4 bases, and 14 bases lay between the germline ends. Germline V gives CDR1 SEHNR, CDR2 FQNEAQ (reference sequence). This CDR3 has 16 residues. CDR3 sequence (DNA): TGTGCCAGCAGCTTAGTGCCCCGTTTGATATACAATGAGCAGTTCTTC. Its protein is CASSLVPRLIYNEQFF.

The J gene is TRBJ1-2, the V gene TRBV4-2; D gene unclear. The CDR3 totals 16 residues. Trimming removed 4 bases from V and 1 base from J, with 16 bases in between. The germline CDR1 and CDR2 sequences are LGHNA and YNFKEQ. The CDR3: CASSPRISEFNYGYTF. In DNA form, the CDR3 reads TGTGCCAGCAGCCCGCGTATCTCGGAGTTTAACTATGGCTACACCTTC.

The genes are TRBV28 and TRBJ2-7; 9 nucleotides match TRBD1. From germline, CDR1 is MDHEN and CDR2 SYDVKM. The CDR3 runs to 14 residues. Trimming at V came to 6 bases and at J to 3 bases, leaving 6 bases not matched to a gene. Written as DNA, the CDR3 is TGTGCCAGCAGGACGACAGGGGGTGGCTACGAGCAGTACTTC. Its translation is CASRTTGGGYEQYF.

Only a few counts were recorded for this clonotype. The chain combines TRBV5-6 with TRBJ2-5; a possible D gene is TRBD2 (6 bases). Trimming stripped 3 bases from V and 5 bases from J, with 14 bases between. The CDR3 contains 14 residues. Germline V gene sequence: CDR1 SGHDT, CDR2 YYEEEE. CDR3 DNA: TGTGCCAGCAGCTCGGGACTGGGCGCGGAGACCCAGTACTTC. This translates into CASSSGLGAETQYF.